This T cell receptor (beta chain) was documented in a study of cytotoxic CD8 clonotypes in ibrutinib-treated CLL. For the study at large: Patients attained about 25 partial and 2 complete responses; at median approximately 68 months, about 15 remained remitted while about twelve progressed. There were, on average, about 250,000 productive templates and 80,000 to 100,000 productive rearrangements per sample. Findings of the study overall: Lymph node repertoires were not studied, and sampling times were unmatched. Contraction or stability on treatment was seen for public clonotypes, which were uncommon.

On this clone itself: Its antigen is currently unknown.

The repertoire was sequenced with immunoSEQ multiplex PCR; TCRdb's copy has only in-frame clones and lacks some. The sample yields under 200,000 clones, 81% seen once. There are 14 residues in the CDR3. Germline CDR1 reads SGHTA; CDR2 reads FQGNSA. V lost 5 bases to trimming and J lost 8 bases, with 15 bases between them. The V call is TRBV7-2, the J call TRBJ1-4, with D possibly matching TRBD1 (5 bases). The input for sequencing was PBMCs, taken after 12 months of ibrutinib treatment. The origin of this receptor is a human donor with chronic lymphocytic leukemia. CDR3 in amino acids: CASSRDLGTEKLFF. CDR3 coding DNA: TGTGCCAGCAGCCGGGACCTGGGGACGGAAAAACTGTTTTTT.